These 5 T cell receptor beta chains came from one sample sequenced in a study of blood T cell repertoires in COVID-19. Data came from immunoSEQ multiplex PCR; TCRdb stores just in-frame clones and leaves some out. The sample lists approximately 160,000 clones, about three quarters occurring once. Sequenced sample: peripheral blood. All receptors come from a man in his 70s with acute or convalescent COVID-19.

The rearrangement uses TRBV18 and TRBJ1-1, with TRBD1 identical over 10 bases. The CDR3 totals 15 residues. The junction had 4 bases not matched to a gene; V was cut back by 1 base and J by 5 bases. CDR1 and CDR2 from the germline V gene are KGHSH and LQKENI. The CDR3 loop is CASSPLGQGLTEAFF. The CDR3, as DNA: TGTGCCAGCTCACCACTGGGACAGGGGTTGACTGAAGCTTTCTTT. Filled out from reference TRBV18 and TRBJ1-1, the complete variable domain reads NAGVMQNPRHLVRRRGQEARLRCSPMKGHSHVYWYRQLPEEGLKFMVYLQKENIIDESGMPKERFSAEFPKEGPSILRIQQVVRGDSAAYFCASSPLGQGLTEAFFGQGTRLTVV.

The rearrangement uses TRBV27 and TRBJ1-1; weak D call: TRBD1 (5 bases). Looked up from germline, CDR1 is MNHEY and CDR2 is SMNVEV (reference sequence). V lost 6 bases to trimming and J lost 4 bases, with 15 bases between them. The CDR3 is 14 residues long. The CDR3 spells CASSIDSPTTEAFF. DNA of the CDR3: TGTGCCAGCAGCATCGACAGCCCCACCACTGAAGCTTTCTTT.

The gene calls are TRBV2 and TRBJ1-1; no definite D call. CDR1 SNHLY and CDR2 FYNNEI come from the germline V gene. This CDR3 region has 13 residues. The ends were cut back, 6 bases at V and 3 bases at J, with 11 bases in the middle. The CDR3 loop reads CASRLTRDTEAFF. In DNA, the CDR3 is TGTGCCAGCAGACTCACTAGGGACACTGAAGCTTTCTTT.

The CDR3 spells CASSRRGTGANVLTF. Written as DNA, the CDR3 is TGTGCCAGCAGTCGAAGGGGAACTGGGGCCAACGTCCTGACTTTC. The chain has TRBV11-1 and TRBJ2-6, with a tentative D call TRBD1 (5 bases). Germline V CDR1 and CDR2: SGHAT, FQDESV (reference sequence). The CDR3 is 15 residues long. Trimming shortened V by 6 bases and J by 2 bases, and 11 bases separated the two germline ends.

The chain links TRBV7-2 to TRBJ2-1, with 7 nucleotides matching TRBD2. The germline V gene encodes CDR1 SGHTA and CDR2 FQGNSA. The trim removed 7 bases at V and 4 bases at J, leaving 13 bases unmatched. There are 16 residues in the CDR3. The CDR3 DNA sequence: TGTGCCAGCACCCAGCCCTTAGGGACTATATACAATGAGCAGTTCTTC. Encoded protein: CASTQPLGTIYNEQFF.